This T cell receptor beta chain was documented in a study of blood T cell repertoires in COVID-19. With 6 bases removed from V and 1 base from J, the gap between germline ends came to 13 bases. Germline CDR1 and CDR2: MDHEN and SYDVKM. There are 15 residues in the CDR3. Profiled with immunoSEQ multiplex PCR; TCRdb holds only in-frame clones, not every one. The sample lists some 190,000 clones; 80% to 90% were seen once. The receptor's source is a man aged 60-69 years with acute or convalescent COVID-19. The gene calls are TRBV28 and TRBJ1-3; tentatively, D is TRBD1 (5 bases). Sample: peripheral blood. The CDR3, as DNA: TGTGCCAGCAGAATAAAACAGGTTTCTGGAAACACCATATATTTT. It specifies CASRIKQVSGNTIYF.